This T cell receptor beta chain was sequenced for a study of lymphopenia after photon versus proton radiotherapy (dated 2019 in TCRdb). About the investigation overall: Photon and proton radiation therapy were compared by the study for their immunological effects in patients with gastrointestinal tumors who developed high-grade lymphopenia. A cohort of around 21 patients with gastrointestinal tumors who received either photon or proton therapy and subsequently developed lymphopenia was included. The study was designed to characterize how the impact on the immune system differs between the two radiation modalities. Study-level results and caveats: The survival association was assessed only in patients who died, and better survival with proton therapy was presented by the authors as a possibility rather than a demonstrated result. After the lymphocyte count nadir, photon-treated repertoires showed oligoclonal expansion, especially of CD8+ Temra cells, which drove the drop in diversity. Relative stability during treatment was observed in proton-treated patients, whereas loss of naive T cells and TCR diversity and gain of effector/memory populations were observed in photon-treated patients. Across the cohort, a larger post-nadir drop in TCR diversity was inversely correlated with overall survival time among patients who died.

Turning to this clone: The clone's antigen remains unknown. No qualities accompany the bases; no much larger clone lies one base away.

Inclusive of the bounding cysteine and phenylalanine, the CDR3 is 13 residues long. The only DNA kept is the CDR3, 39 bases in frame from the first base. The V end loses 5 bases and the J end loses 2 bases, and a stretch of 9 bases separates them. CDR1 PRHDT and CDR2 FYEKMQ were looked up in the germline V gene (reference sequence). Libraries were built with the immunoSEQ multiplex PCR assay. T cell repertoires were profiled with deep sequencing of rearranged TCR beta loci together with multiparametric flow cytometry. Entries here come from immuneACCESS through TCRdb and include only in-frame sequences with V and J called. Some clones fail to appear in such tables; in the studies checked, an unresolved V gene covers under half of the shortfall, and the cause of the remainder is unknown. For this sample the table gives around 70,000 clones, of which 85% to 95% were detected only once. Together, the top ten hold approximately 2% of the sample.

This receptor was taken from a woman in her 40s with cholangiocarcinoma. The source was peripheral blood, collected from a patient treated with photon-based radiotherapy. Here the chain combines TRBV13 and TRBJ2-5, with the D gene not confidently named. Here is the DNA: TGTGCCAGCAGCCGCGGATATCAAGAGACCCAGTACTTC. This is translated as CASSRGYQETQYF.